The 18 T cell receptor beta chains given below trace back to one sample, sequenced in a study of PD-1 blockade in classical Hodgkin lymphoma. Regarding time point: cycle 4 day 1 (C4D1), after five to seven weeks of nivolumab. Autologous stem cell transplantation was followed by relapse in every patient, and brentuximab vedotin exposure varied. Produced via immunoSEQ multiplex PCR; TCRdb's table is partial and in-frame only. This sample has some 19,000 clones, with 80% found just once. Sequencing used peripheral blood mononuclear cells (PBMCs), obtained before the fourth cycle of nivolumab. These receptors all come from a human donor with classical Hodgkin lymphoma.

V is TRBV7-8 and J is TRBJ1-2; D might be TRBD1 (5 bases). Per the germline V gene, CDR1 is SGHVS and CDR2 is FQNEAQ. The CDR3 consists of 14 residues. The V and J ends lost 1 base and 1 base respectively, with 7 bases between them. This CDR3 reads CASSLEDSNYGYTF. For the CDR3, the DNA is TGTGCCAGCAGCTTAGAAGACAGTAACTATGGCTACACCTTC.

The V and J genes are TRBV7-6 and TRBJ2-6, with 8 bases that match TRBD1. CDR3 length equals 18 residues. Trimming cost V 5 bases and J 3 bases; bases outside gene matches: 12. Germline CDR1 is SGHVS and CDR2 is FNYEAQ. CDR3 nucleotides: TGTGCCAGCAGCCCTGGACAGGGAAAGGATTTTGGGGCCAACGTCCTGACTTTC. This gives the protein CASSPGQGKDFGANVLTF.

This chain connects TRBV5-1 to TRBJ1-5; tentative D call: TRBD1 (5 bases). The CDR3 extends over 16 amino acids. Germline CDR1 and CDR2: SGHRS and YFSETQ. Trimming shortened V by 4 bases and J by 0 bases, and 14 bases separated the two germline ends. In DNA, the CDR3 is TGCGCCAGCAGCCCATTTGACAGTTATAGCAATCAGCCCCAGCATTTT. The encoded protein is CASSPFDSYSNQPQHF.

The CDR3 spells CASSEVWRNTEAFF. The DNA for the CDR3 is TGTGCCAGCAGTGAAGTGTGGAGGAACACTGAAGCTTTCTTT. The gene calls are TRBV6-1 and TRBJ1-1; unclear D gene. Trimming took 1 base from V and 1 from J, leaving 7 bases between them. From germline, CDR1 is MNHNS and CDR2 SASEGT. The CDR3 consists of 14 residues.

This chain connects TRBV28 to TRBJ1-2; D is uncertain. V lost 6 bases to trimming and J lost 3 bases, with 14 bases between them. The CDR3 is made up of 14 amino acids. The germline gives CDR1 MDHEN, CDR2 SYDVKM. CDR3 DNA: TGTGCCAGCAGGCCCCCCGGGCTCCACTATGGCTACACCTTC. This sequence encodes CASRPPGLHYGYTF.

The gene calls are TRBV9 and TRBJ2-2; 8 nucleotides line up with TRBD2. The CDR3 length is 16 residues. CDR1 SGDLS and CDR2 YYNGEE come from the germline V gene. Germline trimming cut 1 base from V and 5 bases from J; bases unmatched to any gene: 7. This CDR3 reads CASSVSAGGGTGELFF. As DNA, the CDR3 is TGTGCCAGCAGCGTATCGGCGGGAGGAGGGACCGGGGAGCTGTTTTTT.

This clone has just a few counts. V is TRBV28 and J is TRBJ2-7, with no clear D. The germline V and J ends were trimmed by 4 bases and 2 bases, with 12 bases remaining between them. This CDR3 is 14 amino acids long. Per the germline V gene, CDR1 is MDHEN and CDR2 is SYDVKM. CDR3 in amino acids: CASSSMTRPYEQYV. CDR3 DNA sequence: TGTGCCAGCAGTTCCATGACCCGCCCCTACGAGCAGTACGTC.

CDR3 sequence: CASSFRGLPGELFF. The CDR3 region has the DNA TGTGCCAGCAGCTTTCGAGGCCTCCCCGGGGAGCTGTTTTTT. The genes are TRBV7-2 and TRBJ2-2; D unresolved. Trimming cost V 3 bases and J 6 bases, with 11 bases left between them. This CDR3 contains 14 residues. The germline V gene encodes CDR1 SGHTA and CDR2 FQGNSA. Complete variable domain (other parts from reference TRBV7-2 and TRBJ2-2): GAGVSQSPSNKVTEKGKDVELRCDPISGHTALYWYRQSLGQGLEFLIYFQGNSAPDKSGLPSDRFSAERTGGSVSTLTIQRTQQEDSAVYLCASSFRGLPGELFFGEGSRLTVL.

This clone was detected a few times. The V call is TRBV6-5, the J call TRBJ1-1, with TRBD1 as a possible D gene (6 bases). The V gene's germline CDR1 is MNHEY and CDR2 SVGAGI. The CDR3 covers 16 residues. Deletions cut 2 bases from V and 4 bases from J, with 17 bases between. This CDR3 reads CASSYRHNTGITEAFF. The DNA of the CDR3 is TGTGCCAGCAGTTACCGACATAATACAGGGATCACTGAAGCTTTCTTT.

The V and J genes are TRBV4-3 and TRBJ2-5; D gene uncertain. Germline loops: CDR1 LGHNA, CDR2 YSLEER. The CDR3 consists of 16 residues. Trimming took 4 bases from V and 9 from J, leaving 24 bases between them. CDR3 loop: CASSPDVLEKFDPQYF. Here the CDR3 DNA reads TGCGCCAGCAGCCCTGATGTTCTGGAAAAGTTCGATCCCCAGTACTTC.

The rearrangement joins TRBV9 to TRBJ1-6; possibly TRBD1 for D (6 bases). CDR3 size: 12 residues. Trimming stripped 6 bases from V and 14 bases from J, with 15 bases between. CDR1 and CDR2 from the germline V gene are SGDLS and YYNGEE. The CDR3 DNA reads TGTGCCAGCAATCGGGAAGGGGGGACCCTCCACTTT. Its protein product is CASNREGGTLHF.

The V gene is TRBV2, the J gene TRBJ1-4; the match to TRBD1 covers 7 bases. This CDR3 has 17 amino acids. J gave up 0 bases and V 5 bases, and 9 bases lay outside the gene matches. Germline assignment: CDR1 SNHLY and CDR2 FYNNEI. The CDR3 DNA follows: TGTGCCAGCAGTCGCGGGACAGCCGGCGCAACTAATGAAAAACTGTTTTTT. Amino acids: CASSRGTAGATNEKLFF.

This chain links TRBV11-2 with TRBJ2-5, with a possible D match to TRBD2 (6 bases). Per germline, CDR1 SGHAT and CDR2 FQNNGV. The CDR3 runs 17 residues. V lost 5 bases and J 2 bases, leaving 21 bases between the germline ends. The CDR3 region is CASSNFGGRKIQETQYF. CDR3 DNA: TGTGCCAGCAGCAACTTTGGGGGGAGAAAAATTCAAGAGACCCAGTACTTC.

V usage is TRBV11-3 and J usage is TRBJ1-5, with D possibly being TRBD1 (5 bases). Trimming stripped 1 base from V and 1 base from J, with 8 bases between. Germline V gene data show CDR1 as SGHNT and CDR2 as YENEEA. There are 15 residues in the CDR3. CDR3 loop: CASSLVGESNQPQHF. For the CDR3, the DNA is TGTGCCAGCAGCTTAGTAGGGGAGAGCAATCAGCCCCAGCATTTT.

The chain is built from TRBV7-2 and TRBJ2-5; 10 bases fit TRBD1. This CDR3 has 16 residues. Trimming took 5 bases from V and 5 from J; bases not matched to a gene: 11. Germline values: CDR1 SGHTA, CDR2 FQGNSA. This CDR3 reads CASSGRTGGSGETQYF. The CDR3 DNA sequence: TGTGCCAGCAGCGGGCGGACAGGGGGTTCTGGGGAGACCCAGTACTTC.

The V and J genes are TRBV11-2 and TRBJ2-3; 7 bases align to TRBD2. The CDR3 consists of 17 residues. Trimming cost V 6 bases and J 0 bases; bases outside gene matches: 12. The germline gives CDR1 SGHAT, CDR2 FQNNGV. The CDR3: CASRDPWTRVSTDTQYF. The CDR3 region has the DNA TGTGCCAGCAGGGACCCATGGACTAGGGTTAGCACAGATACGCAGTATTTT. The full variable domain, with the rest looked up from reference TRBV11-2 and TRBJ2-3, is EAGVAQSPRYKIIEKRQSVAFWCNPISGHATLYWYQQILGQGPKLLIQFQNNGVVDDSQLPKDRFSAERLKGVDSTLKIQPAKLEDSAVYLCASRDPWTRVSTDTQYFGPGTRLTVL.

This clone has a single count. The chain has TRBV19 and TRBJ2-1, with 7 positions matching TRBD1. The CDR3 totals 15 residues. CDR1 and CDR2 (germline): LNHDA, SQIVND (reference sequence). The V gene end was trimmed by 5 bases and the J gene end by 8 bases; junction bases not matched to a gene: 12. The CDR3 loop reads CASSYDAGGMDEQFF. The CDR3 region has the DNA TGTGCCAGTAGTTACGACGCAGGGGGTATGGATGAGCAGTTCTTC. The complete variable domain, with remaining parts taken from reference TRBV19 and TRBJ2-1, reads DGGITQSPKYLFRKEGQNVTLSCEQNLNHDAMYWYRQDPGQGLRLIYYSQIVNDFQKGDIAEGYSVSREKKESFPLTVTSAQKNPTAFYLCASSYDAGGMDEQFFGPGTRLTVL.

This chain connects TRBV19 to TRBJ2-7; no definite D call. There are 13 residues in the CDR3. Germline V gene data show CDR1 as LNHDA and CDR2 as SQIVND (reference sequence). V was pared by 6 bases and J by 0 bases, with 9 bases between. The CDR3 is CASSPGRSYEQYF. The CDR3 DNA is TGTGCCAGTAGCCCGGGCCGCTCCTACGAGCAGTACTTC.